Following are 29 T cell receptor beta chains from one sample sequenced in a study of cytomegalovirus exposure and HLA in healthy donors. This PCR relied on a set of 60 Vbeta primers and 13 Jbeta primers. Libraries were prepared by immunoSEQ multiplex PCR; TCRdb keeps only in-frame clonotypes and omits some of them. The sample has 100,000 to 150,000 clones, roughly 9.6% seen once. Sequenced input: PBMCs. The origin of the receptors is a woman between 40 and 55 years old in good health and CMV-seropositive.

In its sample, this clone was seen a few times. This chain uses TRBV5-1 with TRBJ1-1; 8 bases are a match to TRBD1. With V trimmed by 1 base and J by 4 bases, 9 bases remained unmatched. CDR3 length: 16 amino acids. Germline assignment: CDR1 SGHRS and CDR2 YFSETQ. Written as DNA, the CDR3 is TGCGCCAGCAGCTTGTCGGCAGGGGGCCGGATCACTGAAGCTTTCTTT. It translates to CASSLSAGGRITEAFF.

The chain recombines TRBV11-2 with TRBJ2-7; 7 nucleotides agree with TRBD1. Germline V gives CDR1 SGHAT, CDR2 FQNNGV. The CDR3 has 15 residues. V lost 5 bases and J lost 3; bases outside the gene matches: 10. CDR3 sequence reads: CASSLIWDRDYEQYF. Here the CDR3 DNA reads TGTGCCAGCAGCCTGATCTGGGACAGAGACTACGAGCAGTACTTC.

This clone has more than one count but fewer than ten. The V gene is TRBV19, the J gene TRBJ2-1, with 10 bases identical to TRBD1. From germline, CDR1 is LNHDA and CDR2 SQIVND (reference sequence). The junction had 10 bases not matched to a gene; V was cut back by 7 bases and J by 7 bases. The CDR3 extends over 15 amino acids. The CDR3 is CASTRQGASENEQFF. The CDR3 region has the DNA TGTGCCAGTACCCGACAGGGGGCTTCGGAGAATGAGCAGTTCTTC. Looking up the rest from reference TRBV19 and TRBJ2-1 gives the full variable domain: DGGITQSPKYLFRKEGQNVTLSCEQNLNHDAMYWYRQDPGQGLRLIYYSQIVNDFQKGDIAEGYSVSREKKESFPLTVTSAQKNPTAFYLCASTRQGASENEQFFGPGTRLTVL.

The rearrangement uses TRBV7-2 and TRBJ1-6, with D possibly being TRBD1 (6 bases). Between the trimmed V and J ends, which lost 5 bases and 14 bases, there was a span of 22 bases. The CDR3 has 15 residues. CDR1 and CDR2 from the germline V gene are SGHTA and FQGNSA. CDR3 in DNA: TGTGCCAGCAGCCCCCAGGGACGAGGGGGAGTCTCCCTCCACTTT. Its translation: CASSPQGRGGVSLHF. The complete variable domain, with remaining parts taken from reference TRBV7-2 and TRBJ1-6, reads GAGVSQSPSNKVTEKGKDVELRCDPISGHTALYWYRQSLGQGLEFLIYFQGNSAPDKSGLPSDRFSAERTGGSVSTLTIQRTQQEDSAVYLCASSPQGRGGVSLHFGNGTRLTVT.

This clone was picked up a small number of times. The V and J genes are TRBV11-2 and TRBJ2-5, with TRBD1 matching 7 bases. V lost 5 bases to trimming and J lost 4 bases; unmatched junction nucleotides: 4. Germline values: CDR1 SGHAT, CDR2 FQNNGV. This CDR3 comprises 13 residues. The CDR3, as DNA: TGTGCCAGCAGCCAGGGACAGTTAGAGACCCAGTACTTC. Translated: CASSQGQLETQYF.

V is TRBV2 and J is TRBJ2-2, with D possibly being TRBD2 (6 bases). The CDR3 is 18 amino acids. Trimming removed 2 bases at V and 3 bases at J, with 19 bases between. CDR1 SNHLY and CDR2 FYNNEI come from the germline V gene. The CDR3 spells CASSEPEGVGSHTGELFF. DNA for the CDR3: TGTGCCAGCAGTGAACCGGAGGGTGTGGGGAGTCACACCGGGGAGCTGTTTTTT.

The rearrangement uses TRBV11-1 and TRBJ2-5, with TRBD2 matching 8 bases. Germline V gene data show CDR1 as SGHAT and CDR2 as FQDESV (reference sequence). The CDR3 covers 15 residues. The trim removed 8 bases at V and 5 bases at J, leaving 13 bases unmatched. The CDR3 loop is CASAGGLRGEETQYF. CDR3 coding DNA: TGTGCCAGCGCGGGGGGACTTAGAGGAGAGGAGACCCAGTACTTC. Using reference TRBV11-1 and TRBJ2-5 for the parts outside the CDR3, the full variable domain is EAEVAQSPRYKITEKSQAVAFWCDPISGHATLYWYRQILGQGPELLVQFQDESVVDDSQLPKDRFSAERLKGVDSTLKIQPAELGDSAMYLCASAGGLRGEETQYFGPGTRLLVL.

This chain uses TRBV6-1 with TRBJ1-5, with a weak D call TRBD1 (6 bases). In germline, CDR1 is MNHNS, CDR2 SASEGT. Deletions cut 1 base from V and 9 bases from J, with 13 bases between. CDR3 size: 14 residues. CDR3 sequence (DNA): TGTGCCAGCAGTGAAGTGGACAGTATAGTGCCCCAGCATTTT. As protein: CASSEVDSIVPQHF.

The V and J genes are TRBV19 and TRBJ1-5; D not resolved. The CDR3 has 15 residues. Germline values: CDR1 LNHDA, CDR2 SQIVND (reference sequence). The V gene lost 1 base and the J gene lost 1 base, with 8 bases spanning the gap. CDR3 amino acids: CASSIVQQSNQPQHF. The CDR3, as DNA: TGTGCCAGTAGTATAGTTCAACAGAGCAATCAGCCCCAGCATTTT.

This rearrangement joins TRBV18 to TRBJ2-6; tentative D call: TRBD1 (5 bases). Deletions cut 5 bases from V and 2 bases from J, with 7 bases between. Germline loops: CDR1 KGHSH, CDR2 LQKENI. The CDR3 is 14 residues long. CDR3 in amino acids: CASSSGPGANVLTF. CDR3 nucleotides: TGTGCCAGCTCATCAGGGCCTGGGGCCAACGTCCTGACTTTC.

Only a few counts were recorded for this clone. The rearrangement joins TRBV11-2 to TRBJ1-1; D might be TRBD1 (5 bases). V was shortened by 5 bases and J by 6 bases, with 13 bases between the two germline ends. The germline gives CDR1 SGHAT, CDR2 FQNNGV. CDR3 length: 13 residues. The DNA of the CDR3 is TGTGCCAGCAGCCCGACGGACAACGCTGAAGCTTTCTTT. This gives the protein CASSPTDNAEAFF.

CDR3 region: CASNPGQGEAYEQYF. The CDR3 DNA sequence: TGCGCCAGCAACCCCGGACAGGGGGAAGCCTACGAGCAGTACTTC. The chain uses TRBV10-1 and TRBJ2-7; 10 nucleotides match TRBD1. The CDR3 runs 15 residues. Trimming cost V 7 bases and J 2 bases; bases outside gene matches: 8. Germline lookup yields CDR1 WNHNN and CDR2 SYGVQD (reference sequence).

The J gene is TRBJ1-3, the V gene TRBV4-1; weak D call: TRBD1 (5 bases). Germline V gene sequence: CDR1 MGHRA, CDR2 YSYEKL. This CDR3 spans 21 amino acids. V gave up 1 base and J gave up 4 bases, with 29 bases separating them. The CDR3 spells CASSQGIGVGHGLYPGNTIYF. In nucleotides, the CDR3 is TGCGCCAGCAGCCAAGGCATTGGGGTTGGACACGGCCTGTATCCCGGAAACACCATATATTTT.

This clone was seen only a few times. The chain carries TRBV6-6 and TRBJ1-6; TRBD1 is a possible D gene (5 bases). Trimming left V 6 bases short and J 7 bases short, with 16 bases between. Germline-derived CDR1 and CDR2 are MNHNY and SVGAGI (reference sequence). This CDR3 has 15 amino acids. The CDR3 is CASRHYSGGNSPLHF. As DNA, the CDR3 is TGTGCCAGCAGACACTACTCGGGGGGGAATTCACCCCTCCACTTT.

This clone was seen a handful of times. The CDR3 is CSVRTGGEQYF. Written as DNA, the CDR3 is TGCAGCGTTCGGACGGGGGGCGAGCAGTACTTC. The V and J genes are TRBV29-1 and TRBJ2-7; 7 nucleotides line up with TRBD2. Germline loops: CDR1 SQVTM, CDR2 ANQGSEA. The CDR3 contains 11 residues. V shed 5 bases, J shed 6 bases, and the junction held 4 bases outside the gene matches.

The gene calls are TRBV29-1 and TRBJ1-5; D gene unclear. V was cut by 4 bases and J by 0 bases, with 10 bases left in between. The CDR3 loop spans 14 amino acids. Germline lookup yields CDR1 SQVTM and CDR2 ANQGSEA. Here the CDR3 reads CSVAGGNSNQPQHF. As DNA, the CDR3 is TGCAGCGTTGCGGGAGGAAATAGCAATCAGCCCCAGCATTTT.

CDR3 DNA sequence: TGTGCCAGCAGCTTCGACAGGTACACAGATACGCAGTATTTT. This codes for CASSFDRYTDTQYF. V gene TRBV5-4 combines with J gene TRBJ2-3, with D possibly being TRBD1 (6 bases). The ends were cut back, 2 bases at V and 2 bases at J, with 9 bases in the middle. This CDR3 spans 14 amino acids. CDR1 and CDR2 (germline): SGHNT, YYREEE (reference sequence).

The chain combines TRBV5-1 with TRBJ2-2, with a possible D match to TRBD2 (6 bases). Trimming shortened V by 2 bases and J by 5 bases, and 10 bases separated the two germline ends. Per the germline V gene, CDR1 is SGHRS and CDR2 is YFSETQ. The CDR3 is made up of 14 amino acids. As DNA, the CDR3 is TGCGCCAGCAGCTTCGGAGGGTTGACCGGGGAGCTGTTTTTT. Translation gives CASSFGGLTGELFF.

The rearrangement links TRBV11-2 to TRBJ1-4, with 10 bases lining up with TRBD1. The ends lost 5 bases at V and 8 bases at J; junction bases unmatched: 5. The germline gives CDR1 SGHAT, CDR2 FQNNGV. The CDR3 contains 14 residues. In nucleotides, the CDR3 is TGTGCCAGCAGCCGGGGACAGGGGACCGAAAAACTGTTTTTT. Protein product: CASSRGQGTEKLFF.

The chain carries TRBV19 and TRBJ1-1, with D perhaps matching TRBD1 (5 bases). The CDR3 has 15 residues. The V and J ends lost 3 bases and 1 base respectively, with 12 bases between them. The germline CDR1 and CDR2 sequences are LNHDA and SQIVND (reference sequence). CDR3 bases: TGTGCCAGTAGTATCCGTTTGGGGGGGAACACTGAAGCTTTCTTT. It translates to CASSIRLGGNTEAFF.

Comment on this clone: At the DNA level, this CDR3 is encoded by other sequences in the same sample as well. The chain links TRBV5-4 to TRBJ1-1, with TRBD1 identical over 9 bases. Germline V gene data show CDR1 as SGHNT and CDR2 as YYREEE (reference sequence). This CDR3 comprises 15 residues. V lost 3 bases to trimming and J lost 2 bases; unmatched junction nucleotides: 5. The CDR3 nucleotides read TGTGCCAGCAGCTCCCCGGGACAGGGTAACACTGAAGCTTTCTTT. This codes for CASSSPGQGNTEAFF. Variable domain in full (rest from reference TRBV5-4 and TRBJ1-1): ETGVTQSPTHLIKTRGQQVTLRCSSQSGHNTVSWYQQALGQGPQFIFQYYREEENGRGNFPPRFSGLQFPNYSSELNVNALELDDSALYLCASSSPGQGNTEAFFGQGTRLTVV.

This clone was recorded at least ten times. The chain recombines TRBV7-9 with TRBJ1-2; 9 bases fit TRBD1. V shed 1 base and J 8 bases; nucleotides not matched to a gene: 8. Germline lookup yields CDR1 SEHNR and CDR2 FQNEAQ (reference sequence). The CDR3 is 15 residues long. The CDR3, as DNA: TGTGCCAGCAGCTTAGAGGGACAGGGTTTACGCGGCTACACCTTC. Its translation: CASSLEGQGLRGYTF.

In its sample, this clone was seen a few times. This sequence joins TRBV4-1 and TRBJ2-3, with 8 bases fitting TRBD1. The CDR3 covers 18 residues. Unmatched junction bases numbered 13, after V lost 0 bases and J lost 5 bases. Germline CDR1 reads MGHRA; CDR2 reads YSYEKL. The CDR3 DNA is TGCGCCAGCAGCCAAGATCTAAGGCAGGGGGCGCTGGGAGATACGCAGTATTTT. It encodes CASSQDLRQGALGDTQYF.

The sample holds a few counts of this clone. The chain uses TRBV6-1 and TRBJ1-5, with a possible D match to TRBD1 (6 bases). Germline V gene data show CDR1 as MNHNS and CDR2 as SASEGT. V gave up 7 bases and J gave up 3 bases, with 13 bases separating them. The CDR3 is 14 amino acids. CDR3 DNA sequence: TGTGCCAGCAATTGGGACACCCTCAATCAGCCCCAGCATTTT. The encoded protein is CASNWDTLNQPQHF.

The V gene is TRBV19, the J gene TRBJ2-3, with TRBD2 identical over 10 bases. Trimming took 4 bases from V and 0 from J; bases not matched to a gene: 7. Germline loops: CDR1 LNHDA, CDR2 SQIVND (reference sequence). CDR3 length equals 17 residues. The CDR3 DNA reads TGTGCCAGTAGTAGAATACGTAGCGGGGGGAGCACAGATACGCAGTATTTT. Translating gives CASSRIRSGGSTDTQYF.

The rearrangement links TRBV5-1 to TRBJ1-3; D ambiguous. V lost 1 base and J lost 1, with 9 bases in between. This CDR3 is 15 amino acids long. Germline V gives CDR1 SGHRS, CDR2 YFSETQ. This CDR3 reads CASSLSPLSGNTIYF. The CDR3 DNA sequence: TGCGCCAGCAGCTTGTCCCCTTTATCTGGAAACACCATATATTTT.

V and J are TRBV25-1 and TRBJ2-6, with D possibly matching TRBD1 (5 bases). Between the trimmed V and J ends, which lost 1 base and 15 bases, there was a span of 16 bases. The CDR3 sequence is 14 residues long. The germline V gene encodes CDR1 MGHDK and CDR2 SYGVNS. DNA for the CDR3: TGTGCCAGCAGTGAATTTAGTGGGGCAGGCCCCCTGACTTTC. Amino acid sequence: CASSEFSGAGPLTF. Based on the CDR3 plus reference TRBV25-1 and TRBJ2-6, the full variable domain is EADIYQTPRYLVIGTGKKITLECSQTMGHDKMYWYQQDPGMELHLIHYSYGVNSTEKGDLSSESTVSRIRTEHFPLTLESARPSHTSQYLCASSEFSGAGPLTFGAGSRLTVL.

There are a few counts of this clone. The chain is built from TRBV5-1 and TRBJ1-4, with 8 nucleotides matching TRBD1. There are 15 residues in the CDR3. CDR1 and CDR2 from the germline V gene are SGHRS and YFSETQ. The V gene end was trimmed by 5 bases and the J gene end by 3 bases; junction bases not matched to a gene: 6. CDR3 sequence: CASSSQGAANEKLFF. The CDR3 DNA follows: TGCGCCAGCAGTTCTCAGGGGGCGGCTAATGAAAAACTGTTTTTT.

V and J are TRBV11-2 and TRBJ2-7, with D perhaps matching TRBD2 (6 bases). V was trimmed by 1 base and J by 9 bases, leaving 16 bases between them. The CDR3 is made up of 14 amino acids. Germline V gene lookup returns CDR1 SGHAT and CDR2 FQNNGV. In nucleotides, the CDR3 is TGTGCCAGCAGCTTAGGGACTACCTACCTCGGGCAGTACTTC. Protein: CASSLGTTYLGQYF.